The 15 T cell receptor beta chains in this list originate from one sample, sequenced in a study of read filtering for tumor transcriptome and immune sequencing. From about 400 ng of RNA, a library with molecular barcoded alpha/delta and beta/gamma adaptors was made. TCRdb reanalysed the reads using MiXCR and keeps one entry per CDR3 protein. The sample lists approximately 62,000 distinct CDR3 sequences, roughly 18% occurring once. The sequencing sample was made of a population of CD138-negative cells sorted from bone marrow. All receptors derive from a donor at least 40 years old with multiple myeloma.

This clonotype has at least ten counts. In DNA, the CDR3 is TGTGCCATCCCAGGGGGGCGCCTGAACACTGAAGCTTTCTTT. Protein product: CAIPGGRLNTEAFF. The V and J genes are TRBV2 and TRBJ1-1; TRBD1 matches 7 bases. V dropped 10 bases and J dropped 0; count of bases not matched to a gene: 8. Germline lookup yields CDR1 SNHLY and CDR2 FYNNEI. The CDR3 spans 14 residues.

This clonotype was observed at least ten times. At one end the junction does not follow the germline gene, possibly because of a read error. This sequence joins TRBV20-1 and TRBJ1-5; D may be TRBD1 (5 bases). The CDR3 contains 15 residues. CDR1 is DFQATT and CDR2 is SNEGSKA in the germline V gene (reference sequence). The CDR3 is CSAGDRPYSNQPQHF. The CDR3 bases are TGCAGTGCTGGAGACAGACCATATAGCAATCAGCCCCAGCATTTT.

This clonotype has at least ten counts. CDR3 sequence reads: CASTHRAPTGELFF. CDR3 nucleotides: TGTGCCAGTACGCACAGGGCCCCCACCGGGGAGCTGTTTTTT. The chain employs TRBV19 and TRBJ2-2; D perhaps matches TRBD1 (6 bases). Trimming took 7 bases from V and 4 from J, leaving 13 bases between them. CDR3 length: 14 amino acids. In germline, CDR1 is LNHDA, CDR2 SQIVND (reference sequence).

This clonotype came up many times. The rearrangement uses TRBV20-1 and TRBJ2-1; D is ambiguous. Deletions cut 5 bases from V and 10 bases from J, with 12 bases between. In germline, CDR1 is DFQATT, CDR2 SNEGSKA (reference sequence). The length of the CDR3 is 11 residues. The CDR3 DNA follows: TGCAGTGCTCCAGTTCTCTCCGAGCAGTTCTTC. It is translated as CSAPVLSEQFF.

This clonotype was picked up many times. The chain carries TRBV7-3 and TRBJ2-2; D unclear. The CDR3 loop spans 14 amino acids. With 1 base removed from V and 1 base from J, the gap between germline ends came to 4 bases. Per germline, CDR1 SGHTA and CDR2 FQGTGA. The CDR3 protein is CASSLRRNTGELFF. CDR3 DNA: TGTGCCAGCAGCTTAAGAAGGAACACCGGGGAGCTGTTTTTT.

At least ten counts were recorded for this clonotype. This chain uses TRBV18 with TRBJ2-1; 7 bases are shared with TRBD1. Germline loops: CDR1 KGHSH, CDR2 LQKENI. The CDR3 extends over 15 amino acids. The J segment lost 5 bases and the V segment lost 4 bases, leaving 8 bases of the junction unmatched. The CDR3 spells CASSLLQGPHNEQFF. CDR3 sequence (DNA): TGTGCCAGCTCACTTTTACAGGGGCCCCACAATGAGCAGTTCTTC.

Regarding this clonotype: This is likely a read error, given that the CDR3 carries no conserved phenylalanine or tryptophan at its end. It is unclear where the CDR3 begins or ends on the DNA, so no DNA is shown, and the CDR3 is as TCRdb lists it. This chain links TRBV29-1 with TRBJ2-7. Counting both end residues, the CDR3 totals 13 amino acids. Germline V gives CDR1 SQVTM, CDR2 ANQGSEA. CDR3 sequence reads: CSVEGLSSYERYS.

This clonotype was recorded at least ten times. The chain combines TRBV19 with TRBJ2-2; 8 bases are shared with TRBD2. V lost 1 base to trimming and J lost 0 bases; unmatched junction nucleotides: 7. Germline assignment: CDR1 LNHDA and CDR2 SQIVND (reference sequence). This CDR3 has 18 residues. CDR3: CASSIVSSGYANTGELFF. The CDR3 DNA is TGTGCCAGTAGTATAGTATCTAGCGGGTACGCGAACACCGGGGAGCTGTTTTTT. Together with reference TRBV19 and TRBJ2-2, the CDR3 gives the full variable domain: DGGITQSPKYLFRKEGQNVTLSCEQNLNHDAMYWYRQDPGQGLRLIYYSQIVNDFQKGDIAEGYSVSREKKESFPLTVTSAQKNPTAFYLCASSIVSSGYANTGELFFGEGSRLTVL.

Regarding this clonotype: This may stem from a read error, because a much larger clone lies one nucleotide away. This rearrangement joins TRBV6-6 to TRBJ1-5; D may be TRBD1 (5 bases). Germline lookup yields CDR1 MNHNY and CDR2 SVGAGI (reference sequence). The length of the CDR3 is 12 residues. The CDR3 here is CATTGPNQPRHF. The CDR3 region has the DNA TGTGCCACCACAGGACCCAATCAGCCCCGGCATTTT.

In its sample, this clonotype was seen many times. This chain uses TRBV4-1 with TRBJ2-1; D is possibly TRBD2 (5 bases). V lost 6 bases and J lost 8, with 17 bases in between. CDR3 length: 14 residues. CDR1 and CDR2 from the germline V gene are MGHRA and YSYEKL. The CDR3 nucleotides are TGCGCCAGCAGTCAGTCACTAGGTTGGGATGAGCAGTTCTTC. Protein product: CASSQSLGWDEQFF.

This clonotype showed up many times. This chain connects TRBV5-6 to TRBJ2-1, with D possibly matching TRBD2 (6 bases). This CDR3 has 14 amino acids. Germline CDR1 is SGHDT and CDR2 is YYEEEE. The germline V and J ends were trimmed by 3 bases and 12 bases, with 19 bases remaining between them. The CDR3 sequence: CASSWGGVSSPQFF. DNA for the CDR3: TGTGCCAGCAGCTGGGGCGGGGTCTCGTCTCCGCAGTTCTTC.

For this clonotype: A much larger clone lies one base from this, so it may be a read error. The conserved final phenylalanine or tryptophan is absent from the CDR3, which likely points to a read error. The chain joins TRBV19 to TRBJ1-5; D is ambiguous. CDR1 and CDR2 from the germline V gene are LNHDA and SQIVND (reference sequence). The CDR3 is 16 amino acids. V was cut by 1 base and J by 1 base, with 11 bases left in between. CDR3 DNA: TGTGCCAGTAGTATAGGGCACAGAGGGAGCAATCAGCCCCAGCATCTT. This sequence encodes CASSIGHRGSNQPQHL.

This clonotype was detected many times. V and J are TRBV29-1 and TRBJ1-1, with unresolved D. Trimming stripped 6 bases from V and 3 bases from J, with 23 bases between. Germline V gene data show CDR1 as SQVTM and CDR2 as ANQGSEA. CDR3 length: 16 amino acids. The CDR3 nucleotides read TGCAGCGTGCTACAGCGAACCCCTGCCTTTGACACTGAAGCTTTCTTT. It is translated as CSVLQRTPAFDTEAFF.

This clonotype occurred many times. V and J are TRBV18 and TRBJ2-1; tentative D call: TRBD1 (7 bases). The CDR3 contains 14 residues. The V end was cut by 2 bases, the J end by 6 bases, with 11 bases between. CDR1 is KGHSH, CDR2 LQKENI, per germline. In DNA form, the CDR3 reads TGTGCCAGCTCACCAACGCAGGGGGGCAATGAGCAGTTCTTC. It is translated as CASSPTQGGNEQFF.

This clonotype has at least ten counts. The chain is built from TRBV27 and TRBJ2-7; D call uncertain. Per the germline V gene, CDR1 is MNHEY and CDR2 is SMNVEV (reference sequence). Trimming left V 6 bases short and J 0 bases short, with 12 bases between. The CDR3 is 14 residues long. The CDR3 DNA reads TGTGCCAGCAGGCTTGTTAGTTACTCCTACGAGCAGTACTTC. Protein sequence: CASRLVSYSYEQYF.